These 26 T cell receptor beta chains share one sample of origin, sequenced in a study of response to subunit inactivated influenza vaccine. TCRdb redid the calling of the RT-PCR reads with MiXCR, one entry per CDR3 protein. The profile shows over 750,000 distinct CDR3 sequences, approximately 22% of them singletons. This material consisted of PBMCs from blood, taken more than 4 days after vaccination. Receptors originate from a man aged 45-60 years who received an inactivated influenza vaccine.

This clonotype has only a few counts. This chain uses TRBV7-2 with TRBJ2-5, with 7 nucleotides matching TRBD2. J gave up 3 bases and V 5 bases, and 12 bases lay outside the gene matches. The CDR3 runs to 16 residues. Germline-derived CDR1 and CDR2 are SGHTA and FQGNSA. The CDR3 sequence: CASSLSVGGTKETQYF. The CDR3 nucleotides are TGTGCCAGCAGCCTAAGCGTGGGGGGGACGAAAGAGACCCAGTACTTC.

This clonotype was picked up a small number of times. The rearrangement joins TRBV12-3 or TRBV12-4 to TRBJ2-4; 11 positions match TRBD1. The CDR3 has 12 residues. V trimming: 5 bases; J trimming: 15 bases; junction bases outside the gene matches: 6. CDR3 coding DNA: TGTGCCAGCAGTCGCGGACAGGGGGCGCGGTACTTC. This encodes CASSRGQGARYF.

The table lists this clonotype with a few counts. The chain carries TRBV5-1 and TRBJ2-7, with 10 bases aligning to TRBD2. Germline V gene data show CDR1 as SGHRS and CDR2 as YFSETQ. V shed 5 bases and J 6 bases; nucleotides not matched to a gene: 11. This CDR3 region has 15 residues. The CDR3 region is CASRIAGGPTAEQYF. For the CDR3, the DNA is TGCGCCAGCAGAATAGCGGGAGGCCCCACGGCCGAGCAGTACTTC. The variable domain in full, with the rest retrieved from reference TRBV5-1 and TRBJ2-7, is KAGVTQTPRYLIKTRGQQVTLSCSPISGHRSVSWYQQTPGQGLQFLFEYFSETQRNKGNFPGRFSGRQFSNSRSEMNVSTLELGDSALYLCASRIAGGPTAEQYFGPGTRLTVT.

This clonotype has a handful of counts. The chain uses TRBV4-1 and TRBJ2-7; 11 bases match TRBD2. Germline-derived CDR1 and CDR2 are MGHRA and YSYEKL. The CDR3 runs 16 residues. Germline trimming cut 4 bases from V and 4 bases from J; bases unmatched to any gene: 9. CDR3 residues: CASSLHSGGDLYEQYF. The CDR3 DNA follows: TGCGCCAGCAGCCTACATAGCGGGGGGGATTTATACGAGCAGTACTTC.

This clonotype was counted between two and nine times. The chain joins TRBV28 to TRBJ2-5, with TRBD2 identical over 10 bases. Germline V gives CDR1 MDHEN, CDR2 SYDVKM. J was trimmed by 7 bases and V by 2 bases; bases with no gene match: 7. This CDR3 region has 15 residues. In DNA form, the CDR3 reads TGTGCCAGCAGTTTAAGCGGGAGGGCCAGATCGACCCAGTACTTC. This encodes CASSLSGRARSTQYF.

Ten or more counts support this clonotype. The CDR3 region is CASSFPGTGREQYF. In DNA form, the CDR3 reads TGTGCCAGCAGTTTCCCCGGGACCGGTCGGGAGCAGTACTTC. This sequence joins TRBV12-3 or TRBV12-4 and TRBJ2-7; D tentatively fits TRBD1 or TRBD2 (5 bases each). This CDR3 has 14 residues. Trimming stripped 3 bases from V and 7 bases from J, with 16 bases between.

This clonotype was detected a few times. The rearrangement joins TRBV11-2 to TRBJ2-5; D not certain. V lost 0 bases, J lost 0 bases, and 8 bases lay in between. CDR1 and CDR2 from the germline V gene are SGHAT and FQNNGV. This CDR3 contains 15 residues. CDR3 loop: CASSLEAADQETQYF. CDR3 nucleotides: TGTGCCAGCAGCTTAGAAGCAGCAGACCAAGAGACCCAGTACTTC.

The J gene is TRBJ1-5, the V gene TRBV20-1, with TRBD1 matching over 9 bases. V lost 0 bases, J lost 14 bases, and 8 bases stayed unmatched. The CDR3 runs to 13 residues. Per germline, CDR1 DFQATT and CDR2 SNEGSKA (reference sequence). CDR3 protein: CSARDPPRQGEHF. CDR3 sequence (DNA): TGCAGTGCTAGAGATCCACCCAGACAGGGGGAGCATTTT.

This clonotype was seen a handful of times. The chain couples TRBV7-9 to TRBJ2-5; no reliable D call. V was trimmed by 5 bases and J by 6 bases, leaving 16 bases between them. This CDR3 has 14 residues. Germline lookup yields CDR1 SEHNR and CDR2 FQNEAQ (reference sequence). CDR3 loop: CASSVDWSKQTQYF. DNA for the CDR3: TGTGCCAGCAGCGTCGACTGGAGCAAACAGACCCAGTACTTC.

V and J are TRBV20-1 and TRBJ2-4; the D gene is possibly TRBD2 (5 bases). Germline CDR1 DFQATT, CDR2 SNEGSKA (reference sequence). V lost 6 bases to trimming and J lost 3 bases, with 9 bases between them. This CDR3 is built from 12 residues. CDR3 nucleotide sequence: TGCAGTGCGAGCGAGGGCAAAAACATTCAGTACTTC. It codes for CSASEGKNIQYF.

The genes are TRBV10-1 and TRBJ2-1; 10 bases fit TRBD2. V trimming: 2 bases; J trimming: 6 bases; junction bases outside the gene matches: 7. The CDR3 extends over 16 amino acids. Germline V gene sequence: CDR1 WNHNN, CDR2 SYGVQD (reference sequence). CDR3 in amino acids: CASSERTSGYGNEQFF. The CDR3 bases are TGCGCCAGCAGTGAGAGGACTAGCGGATATGGCAATGAGCAGTTCTTC.

This clonotype was seen a handful of times. This CDR3 is CASSNRTPYLIGAKNIQYF. The CDR3 nucleotides read TGCGCCAGCAGCAACCGGACCCCTTACCTGATTGGAGCCAAAAACATTCAGTACTTC. The chain couples TRBV5-1 to TRBJ2-4; D is ambiguous. This CDR3 is 19 amino acids long. CDR1 is SGHRS, CDR2 YFSETQ, per germline. V lost 4 bases and J lost 0, with 23 bases in between. Full variable domain (missing parts from reference TRBV5-1 and TRBJ2-4): KAGVTQTPRYLIKTRGQQVTLSCSPISGHRSVSWYQQTPGQGLQFLFEYFSETQRNKGNFPGRFSGRQFSNSRSEMNVSTLELGDSALYLCASSNRTPYLIGAKNIQYFGAGTRLSVL.

This clonotype was counted between two and nine times. This rearrangement joins TRBV28 to TRBJ2-7; no reliable D call. The length of the CDR3 is 14 residues. The V end lost 2 bases, the J end lost 3 bases, and 11 bases lay between the germline ends. Germline values: CDR1 MDHEN, CDR2 SYDVKM. The CDR3, as DNA: TGTGCCAGCAGTTTAATCAGGCCCGACTACGAGCAGTACTTC. The encoded protein is CASSLIRPDYEQYF.

In its sample, this clonotype was seen a few times. The genes are TRBV9 and TRBJ2-5; a possible D gene is TRBD2 (5 bases). V dropped 0 bases and J dropped 2 bases, with 11 bases sitting between them. The germline V gene has CDR1 SGDLS and CDR2 YYNGEE. The CDR3 consists of 15 residues. The CDR3 region is CASSVASGEQETQYF. Here the CDR3 DNA reads TGTGCCAGCAGCGTAGCGAGCGGAGAACAAGAGACCCAGTACTTC.

This chain links TRBV12-3 or TRBV12-4 with TRBJ2-1; 10 bases fit TRBD2. With V trimmed by 6 bases and J by 6 bases, 8 bases remained unmatched. The CDR3 is 15 amino acids. CDR3: CASSPSGSVANEQFF. The CDR3 DNA reads TGTGCCAGCAGCCCTAGCGGGAGTGTGGCCAATGAGCAGTTCTTC.

This clonotype was seen repeatedly, ten times or more. J is TRBJ2-5 and V is TRBV4-2; 11 positions agree with TRBD2. Trimming removed 4 bases from V and 2 bases from J; junction bases left unmatched: 3. Germline CDR1 LGHNA, CDR2 YNFKEQ. The CDR3 sequence is 15 residues long. CDR3 protein: CASSPRTSGQETQYF. CDR3 nucleotide sequence: TGTGCCAGCAGCCCCAGGACTAGCGGGCAAGAGACCCAGTACTTC.

The chain carries TRBV4-2 and TRBJ1-3; TRBD1 is a possible D gene (6 bases). V was cut by 0 bases and J by 2 bases, with 8 bases left in between. The CDR3 consists of 15 residues. Per germline, CDR1 LGHNA and CDR2 YNFKEQ. As DNA, the CDR3 is TGTGCCAGCAGCCAAGAAGGGGGTACTGGAAACACCATATATTTT. Its translation is CASSQEGGTGNTIYF.

The chain links TRBV7-2 to TRBJ2-1; D possibly corresponds to TRBD2 (5 bases). V was pared by 2 bases and J by 8 bases, with 13 bases between. Germline-derived CDR1 and CDR2 are SGHTA and FQGNSA. The CDR3 is 14 residues long. The CDR3 here is CASSLWSEADEQFF. CDR3 nucleotides: TGTGCCAGCAGCTTATGGTCGGAAGCGGATGAGCAGTTCTTC.

The rearrangement links TRBV9 to TRBJ1-2; D remains unclear. The CDR3 loop spans 16 amino acids. Trimming removed 0 bases from V and 3 bases from J, with 15 bases in between. Germline V CDR1 and CDR2: SGDLS, YYNGEE. This CDR3 is CASSVEAGLPYYGYTF. DNA of the CDR3: TGTGCCAGCAGCGTAGAAGCGGGCCTACCCTACTATGGCTACACCTTC.

V gene TRBV3-1 combines with J gene TRBJ2-1; 10 bases are a match to TRBD1. Germline CDR1 LGHDT, CDR2 YNNKEL (reference sequence). This CDR3 region has 14 residues. Germline trimming cut 5 bases from V and 7 bases from J; bases unmatched to any gene: 5. The CDR3 protein is CASSDRGRKNEQFF. The CDR3 nucleotides are TGTGCCAGCAGCGACAGGGGGCGTAAGAATGAGCAGTTCTTC.

This clonotype came up a few times. CDR3 DNA: TGTGCCAGCAGCCTCCCCAGGGGAGGGAGGGCAGGAGATACGCAGTATTTT. It specifies CASSLPRGGRAGDTQYF. The chain couples TRBV7-6 to TRBJ2-3; D is possibly TRBD2 (7 bases). Trimming removed 5 bases from V and 5 bases from J, with 23 bases in between. The germline V gene has CDR1 SGHVS and CDR2 FNYEAQ. The CDR3 runs 17 residues.

The chain carries TRBV4-3 and TRBJ2-7; tentatively, D is TRBD1 or TRBD2 (5 bases each). Germline V gene sequence: CDR1 LGHNA, CDR2 YSLEER. Trimming pared 4 bases from V and 3 bases from J, leaving 13 bases between. The CDR3 is 14 residues long. In DNA, the CDR3 is TGCGCCAGCAGCCCTAGCCCGGACAACTACGAGCAGTACTTC. It is translated as CASSPSPDNYEQYF.

Details on this clonotype: Relative to the germline gene, one junction end is altered; a read error may explain this. The rearrangement joins TRBV7-9 to TRBJ2-1; TRBD1 matches 8 bases. This CDR3 comprises 15 residues. CDR1 and CDR2 from the germline V gene are SEHNR and FQNEAQ (reference sequence). CDR3 sequence (DNA): TGTGCCAGCAGTTTAGACAGGGGTCGCGACAATGAGCAGTTCTTC. It encodes CASSLDRGRDNEQFF. The entire variable domain, with the rest obtained from reference TRBV7-9 and TRBJ2-1, is as follows: DTGVSQNPRHKITKRGQNVTFRCDPISEHNRLYWYRQTLGQGPEFLTYFQNEAQLEKSRLLSDRFSAERPKGSFSTLEIQRTEQGDSAMYLCASSLDRGRDNEQFFGPGTRLTVL.

The CDR3 DNA is TGTGCCAGCAGCCCGACGGGACAGGGGGCTTTCGGCTACACCTTC. It codes for CASSPTGQGAFGYTF. The gene calls are TRBV7-9 and TRBJ1-2, with 12 bases that match TRBD1. Germline values: CDR1 SEHNR, CDR2 FQNEAQ (reference sequence). This CDR3 spans 15 amino acids. The V and J ends lost 5 bases and 8 bases, in that order; junction bases with no gene match: 9.

This clonotype has a handful of counts. The rearrangement joins TRBV27 to TRBJ2-7; D is perhaps TRBD1 or TRBD2 (6 bases each). The germline V gene has CDR1 MNHEY and CDR2 SMNVEV (reference sequence). CDR3 length: 15 amino acids. Trimming left V 4 bases short and J 2 bases short, with 15 bases between. This CDR3 reads CASSWGDIPPYEQYF. The CDR3 DNA reads TGTGCCAGCAGTTGGGGGGACATACCACCCTACGAGCAGTACTTC.

This rearrangement joins TRBV4-1 to TRBJ1-6; TRBD1 aligns across 8 bases. Germline values: CDR1 MGHRA, CDR2 YSYEKL. Trimming removed 4 bases from V and 9 bases from J; junction bases left unmatched: 11. CDR3 length: 16 amino acids. CDR3 loop: CASSPTRQGPSSPLHF. The CDR3 DNA reads TGCGCCAGCAGCCCGACCCGACAGGGGCCGAGTTCACCCCTCCACTTT.